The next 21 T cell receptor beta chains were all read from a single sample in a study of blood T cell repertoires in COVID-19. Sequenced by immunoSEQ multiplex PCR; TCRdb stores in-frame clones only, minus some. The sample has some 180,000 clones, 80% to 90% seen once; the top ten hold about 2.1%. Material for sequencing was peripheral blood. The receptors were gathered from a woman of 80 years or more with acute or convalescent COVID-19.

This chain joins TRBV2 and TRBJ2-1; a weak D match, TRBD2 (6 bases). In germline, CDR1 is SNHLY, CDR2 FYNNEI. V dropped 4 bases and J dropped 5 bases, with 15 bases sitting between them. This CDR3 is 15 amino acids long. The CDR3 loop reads CASSVGGKTNNEQFF. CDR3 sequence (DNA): TGTGCCAGCAGTGTAGGCGGGAAAACCAACAATGAGCAGTTCTTC. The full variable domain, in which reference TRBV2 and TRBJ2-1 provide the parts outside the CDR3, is EPEVTQTPSHQVTQMGQEVILRCVPISNHLYFYWYRQILGQKVEFLVSFYNNEISEKSEIFDDQFSVERPDGSNFTLKIRSTKLEDSAMYFCASSVGGKTNNEQFFGPGTRLTVL.

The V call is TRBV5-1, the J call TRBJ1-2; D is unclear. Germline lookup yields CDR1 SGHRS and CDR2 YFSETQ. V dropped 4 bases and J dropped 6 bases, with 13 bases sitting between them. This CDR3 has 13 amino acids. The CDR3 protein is CASSGSGLHGYTF. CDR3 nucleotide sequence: TGCGCCAGCAGCGGGTCCGGGTTGCATGGCTACACCTTC.

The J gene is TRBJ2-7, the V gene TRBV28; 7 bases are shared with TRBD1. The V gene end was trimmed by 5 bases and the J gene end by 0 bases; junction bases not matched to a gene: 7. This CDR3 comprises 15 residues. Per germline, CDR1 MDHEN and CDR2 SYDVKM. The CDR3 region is CASSPGTVLSYEQYF. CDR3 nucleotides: TGTGCCAGCAGTCCAGGGACAGTTCTCTCCTACGAGCAGTACTTC. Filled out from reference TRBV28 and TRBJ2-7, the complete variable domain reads DVKVTQSSRYLVKRTGEKVFLECVQDMDHENMFWYRQDPGLGLRLIYFSYDVKMKEKGDIPEGYSVSREKKERFSLILESASTNQTSMYLCASSPGTVLSYEQYFGPGTRLTVT.

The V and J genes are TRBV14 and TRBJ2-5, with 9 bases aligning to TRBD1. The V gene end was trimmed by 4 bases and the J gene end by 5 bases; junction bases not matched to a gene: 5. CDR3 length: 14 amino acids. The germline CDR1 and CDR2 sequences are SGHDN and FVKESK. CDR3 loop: CASSLDRGRETQYF. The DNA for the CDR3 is TGTGCCAGCAGCCTGGACAGGGGAAGGGAGACCCAGTACTTC.

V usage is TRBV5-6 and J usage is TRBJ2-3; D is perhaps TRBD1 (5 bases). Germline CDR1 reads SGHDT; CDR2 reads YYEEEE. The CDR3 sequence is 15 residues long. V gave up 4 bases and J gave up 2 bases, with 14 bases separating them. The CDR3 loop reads CASSRGGAVTDTQYF. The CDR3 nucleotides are TGTGCCAGCAGCCGAGGTGGGGCTGTCACAGATACGCAGTATTTT.

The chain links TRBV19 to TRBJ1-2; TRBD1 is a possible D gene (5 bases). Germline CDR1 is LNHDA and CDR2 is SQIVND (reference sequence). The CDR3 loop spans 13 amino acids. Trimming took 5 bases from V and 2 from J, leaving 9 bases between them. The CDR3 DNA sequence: TGTGCCAGTAGTGCGGGGGAAAACTATGGCTACACCTTC. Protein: CASSAGENYGYTF.

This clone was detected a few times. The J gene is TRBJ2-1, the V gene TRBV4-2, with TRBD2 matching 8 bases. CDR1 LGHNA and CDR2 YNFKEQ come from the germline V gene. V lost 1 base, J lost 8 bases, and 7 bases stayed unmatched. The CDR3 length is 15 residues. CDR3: CASSQVGTRTHEQFF. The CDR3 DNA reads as TGTGCCAGCAGCCAAGTAGGGACTAGGACCCATGAGCAGTTCTTC.

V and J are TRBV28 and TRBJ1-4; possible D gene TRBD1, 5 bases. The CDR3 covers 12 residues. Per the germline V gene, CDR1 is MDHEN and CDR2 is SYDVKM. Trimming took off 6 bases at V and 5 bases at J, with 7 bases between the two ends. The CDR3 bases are TGTGCCAGCAGGGAGGGGAATGAAAAACTGTTTTTT. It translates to CASREGNEKLFF.

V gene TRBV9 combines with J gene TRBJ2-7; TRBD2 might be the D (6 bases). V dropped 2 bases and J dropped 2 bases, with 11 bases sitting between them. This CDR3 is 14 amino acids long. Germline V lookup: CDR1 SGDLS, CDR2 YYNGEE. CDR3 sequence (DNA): TGTGCCAGCAGCGTTCGTGGAGGGCCCTACGAGCAGTACTTC. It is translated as CASSVRGGPYEQYF. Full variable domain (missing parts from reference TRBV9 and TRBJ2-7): DSGVTQTPKHLITATGQRVTLRCSPRSGDLSVYWYQQSLDQGLQFLIQYYNGEERAKGNILERFSAQQFPDLHSELNLSSLELGDSALYFCASSVRGGPYEQYFGPGTRLTVT.

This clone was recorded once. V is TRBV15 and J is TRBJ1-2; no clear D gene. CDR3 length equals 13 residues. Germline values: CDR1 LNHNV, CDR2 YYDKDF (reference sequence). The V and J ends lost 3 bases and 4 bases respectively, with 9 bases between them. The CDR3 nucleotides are TGTGCCACCAGCAGGGCAAACAGCTATGGCTACACCTTC. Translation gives CATSRANSYGYTF.

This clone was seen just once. The CDR3 DNA sequence: TGTGCCAGCAGCTTGGGTTCACGGGGTAGGGCTGAAGCTTTCTTT. Translating gives CASSLGSRGRAEAFF. This sequence joins TRBV5-4 and TRBJ1-1, with D unresolved. Germline V gives CDR1 SGHNT, CDR2 YYREEE (reference sequence). The germline V and J ends were trimmed by 0 bases and 6 bases, with 15 bases remaining between them. The CDR3 spans 15 residues.

The CDR3 spells CASSRDRGGDGYTF. The CDR3 nucleotides are TGTGCCAGCAGTAGGGACAGGGGAGGGGATGGCTACACCTTC. The chain links TRBV2 to TRBJ1-2; 10 nucleotides align to TRBD1. Per germline, CDR1 SNHLY and CDR2 FYNNEI. Trimming cost V 5 bases and J 6 bases; bases outside gene matches: 6. The CDR3 is 14 amino acids.

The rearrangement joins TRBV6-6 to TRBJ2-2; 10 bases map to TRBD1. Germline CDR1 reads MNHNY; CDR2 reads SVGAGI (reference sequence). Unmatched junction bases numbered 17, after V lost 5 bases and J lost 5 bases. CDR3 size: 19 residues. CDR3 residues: CASSPPFTFPGQGTGELFF. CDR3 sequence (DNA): TGTGCCAGCAGTCCACCCTTTACTTTCCCGGGACAGGGGACCGGGGAGCTGTTTTTT.

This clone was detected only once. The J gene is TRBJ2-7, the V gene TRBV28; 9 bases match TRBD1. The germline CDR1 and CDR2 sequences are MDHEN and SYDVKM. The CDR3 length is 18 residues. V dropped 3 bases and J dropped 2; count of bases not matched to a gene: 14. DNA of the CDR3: TGTGCCAGCAGTTTGACCCCCTGGACAGGGGCCAGGACCTACGAGCAGTACTTC. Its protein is CASSLTPWTGARTYEQYF.

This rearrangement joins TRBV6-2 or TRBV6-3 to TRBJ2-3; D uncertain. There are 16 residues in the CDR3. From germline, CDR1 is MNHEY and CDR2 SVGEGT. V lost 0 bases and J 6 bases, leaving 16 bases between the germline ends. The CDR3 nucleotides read TGTGCCAGCAGTTACTCGGTGGGCCTAACTTCGGATACGCAGTATTTT. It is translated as CASSYSVGLTSDTQYF.

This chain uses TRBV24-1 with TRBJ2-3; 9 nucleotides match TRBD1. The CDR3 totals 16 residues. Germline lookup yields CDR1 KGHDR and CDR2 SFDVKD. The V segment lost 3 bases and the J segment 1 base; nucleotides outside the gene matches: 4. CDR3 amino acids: CATSDTRQGGTDTQYF. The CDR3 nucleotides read TGTGCCACCAGTGATACTCGACAGGGGGGCACAGATACGCAGTATTTT.

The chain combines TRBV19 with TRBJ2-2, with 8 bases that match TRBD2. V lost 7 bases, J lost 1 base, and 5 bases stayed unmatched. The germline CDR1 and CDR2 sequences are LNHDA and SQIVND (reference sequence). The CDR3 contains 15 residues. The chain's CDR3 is CASNRLAGNTGELFF. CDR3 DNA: TGTGCCAGTAATCGGCTAGCGGGGAACACCGGGGAGCTGTTTTTT.

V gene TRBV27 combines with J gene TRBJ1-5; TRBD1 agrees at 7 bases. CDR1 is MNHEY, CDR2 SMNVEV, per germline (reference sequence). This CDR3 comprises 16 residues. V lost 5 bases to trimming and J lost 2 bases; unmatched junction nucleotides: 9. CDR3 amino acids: CASSEGRGVGNQPQHF. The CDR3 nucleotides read TGTGCCAGCAGTGAAGGCAGGGGGGTCGGCAATCAGCCCCAGCATTTT.

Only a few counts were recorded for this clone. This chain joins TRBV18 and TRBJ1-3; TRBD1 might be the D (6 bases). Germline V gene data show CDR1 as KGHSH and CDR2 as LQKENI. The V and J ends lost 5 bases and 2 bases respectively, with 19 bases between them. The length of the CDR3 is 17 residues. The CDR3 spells CASSSTRDTGPGNTIYF. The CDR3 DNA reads TGTGCCAGCTCATCCACCCGGGACACCGGGCCTGGAAACACCATATATTTT.

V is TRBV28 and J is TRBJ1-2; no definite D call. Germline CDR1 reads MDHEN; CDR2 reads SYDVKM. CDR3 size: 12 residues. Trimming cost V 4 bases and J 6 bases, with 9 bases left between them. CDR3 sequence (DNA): TGTGCCAGCAGTTCTGGAGTGAATGGCTACACCTTC. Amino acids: CASSSGVNGYTF.

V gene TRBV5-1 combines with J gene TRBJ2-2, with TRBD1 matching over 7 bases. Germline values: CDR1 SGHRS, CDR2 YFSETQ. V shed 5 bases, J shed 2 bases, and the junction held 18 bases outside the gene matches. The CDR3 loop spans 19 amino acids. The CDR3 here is CASSTSPGQFHLNTGELFF. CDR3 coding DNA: TGCGCCAGCAGTACAAGTCCGGGACAGTTCCACTTAAACACCGGGGAGCTGTTTTTT. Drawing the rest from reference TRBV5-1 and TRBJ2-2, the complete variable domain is KAGVTQTPRYLIKTRGQQVTLSCSPISGHRSVSWYQQTPGQGLQFLFEYFSETQRNKGNFPGRFSGRQFSNSRSEMNVSTLELGDSALYLCASSTSPGQFHLNTGELFFGEGSRLTVL.